The clone carrying this TCR beta chain was counted at least ten times. Antigen: not known. The data derive from a study of T cells in Graves' hyperthyroidism and ophthalmopathy. Overall study findings and caveats: Stable hyperthyroidism was told apart from ophthalmopathy by a model built on 13 V-J features.

Exclusion of patients followed from uncontrolled infection, other autoimmune disease, pregnancy or lactation. 10 ml of fresh peripheral blood supplied the PBMCs. The CDR3 regions of TCR beta were amplified from RNA transcripts. Primed by the HTBI set, a first-round RT-PCR was run on the TCR CDR3. In TCRdb, the multiplex PCR reads were re-called with MiXCR into one record per CDR3 protein. The sample lists approximately 400,000 distinct CDR3 sequences, about 18% occurring once. Germline assignment: CDR1 LNHDA and CDR2 SQIVND (reference sequence). Trimming stripped 5 bases from V and 0 bases from J, with 11 bases between. The CDR3 covers 15 residues.

The rearrangement links TRBV19 to TRBJ1-3; D is uncertain. The sequence was collected from a woman younger than 35 with Graves' hyperthyroidism. The source material was blood. The CDR3 bases are TGTGCCAGTAGTCGACCTGACTCCTCTGGAAACACCATATATTTT. Encoded protein: CASSRPDSSGNTIYF.